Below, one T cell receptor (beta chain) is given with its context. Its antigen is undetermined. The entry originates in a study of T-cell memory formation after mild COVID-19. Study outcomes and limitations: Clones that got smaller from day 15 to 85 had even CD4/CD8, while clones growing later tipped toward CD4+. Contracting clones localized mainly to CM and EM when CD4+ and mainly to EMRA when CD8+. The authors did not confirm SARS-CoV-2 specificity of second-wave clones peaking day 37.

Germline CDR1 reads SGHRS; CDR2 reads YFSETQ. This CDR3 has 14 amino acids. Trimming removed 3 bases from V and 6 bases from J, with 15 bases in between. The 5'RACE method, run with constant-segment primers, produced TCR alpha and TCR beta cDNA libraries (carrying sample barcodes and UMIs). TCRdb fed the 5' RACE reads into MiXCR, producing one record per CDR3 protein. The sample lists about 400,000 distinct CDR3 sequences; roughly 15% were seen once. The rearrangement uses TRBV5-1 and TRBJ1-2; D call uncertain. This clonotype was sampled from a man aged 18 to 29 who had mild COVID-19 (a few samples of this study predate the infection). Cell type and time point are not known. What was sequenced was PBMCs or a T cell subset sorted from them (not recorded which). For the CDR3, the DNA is TGCGCCAGCAGCTGGTTGGCGGTAAACGATGGCTACACCTTC. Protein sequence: CASSWLAVNDGYTF.